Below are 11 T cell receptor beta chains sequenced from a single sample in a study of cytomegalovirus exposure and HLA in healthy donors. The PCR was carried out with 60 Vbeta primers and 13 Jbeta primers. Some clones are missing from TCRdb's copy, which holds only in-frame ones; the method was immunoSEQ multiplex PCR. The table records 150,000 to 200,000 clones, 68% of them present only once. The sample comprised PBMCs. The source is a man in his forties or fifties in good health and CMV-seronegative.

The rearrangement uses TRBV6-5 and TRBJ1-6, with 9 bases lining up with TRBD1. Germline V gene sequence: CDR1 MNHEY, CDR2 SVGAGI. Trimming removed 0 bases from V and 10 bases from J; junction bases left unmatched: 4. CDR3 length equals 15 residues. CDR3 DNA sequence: TGTGCCAGCAGTTACTCGACGACAGGGGGATCACCCCTCCACTTT. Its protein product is CASSYSTTGGSPLHF.

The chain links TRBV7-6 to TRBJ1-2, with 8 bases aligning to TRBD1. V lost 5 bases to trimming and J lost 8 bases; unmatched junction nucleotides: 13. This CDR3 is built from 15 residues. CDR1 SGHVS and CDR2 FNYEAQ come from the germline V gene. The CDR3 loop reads CASSPNPGGAEGYTF. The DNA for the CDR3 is TGTGCCAGCAGCCCCAACCCAGGGGGCGCGGAGGGCTACACCTTC.

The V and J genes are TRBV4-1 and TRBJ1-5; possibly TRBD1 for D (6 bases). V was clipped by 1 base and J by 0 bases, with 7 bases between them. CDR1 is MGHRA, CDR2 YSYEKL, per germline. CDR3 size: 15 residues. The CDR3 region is CASSQAGASNQPQHF. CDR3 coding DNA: TGCGCCAGCAGCCAAGCAGGGGCTAGCAATCAGCCCCAGCATTTT.

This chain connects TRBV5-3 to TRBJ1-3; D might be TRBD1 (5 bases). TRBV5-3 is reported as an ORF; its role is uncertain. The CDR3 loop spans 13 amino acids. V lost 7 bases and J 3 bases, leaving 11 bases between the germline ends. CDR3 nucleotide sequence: TGTGCCAGAGTGGGGGGAGTTGGAAACACCATATATTTT. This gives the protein CARVGGVGNTIYF.

The CDR3 region is CASSRGDSSYEQYF. The CDR3 coding sequence is TGTGCCAGCAGCCGTGGGGACAGCTCCTACGAGCAGTACTTC. The V and J genes are TRBV5-4 and TRBJ2-7; 7 bases map to TRBD1. Germline CDR1 and CDR2: SGHNT and YYREEE (reference sequence). V was pared by 4 bases and J by 0 bases, with 4 bases of the junction left unmatched. The CDR3 contains 14 residues.

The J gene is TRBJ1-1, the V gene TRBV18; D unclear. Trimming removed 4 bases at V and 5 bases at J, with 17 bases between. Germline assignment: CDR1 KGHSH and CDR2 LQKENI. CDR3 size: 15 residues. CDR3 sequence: CASSRETVAKTEAFF. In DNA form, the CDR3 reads TGTGCCAGCTCACGAGAGACTGTAGCTAAGACTGAAGCTTTCTTT.

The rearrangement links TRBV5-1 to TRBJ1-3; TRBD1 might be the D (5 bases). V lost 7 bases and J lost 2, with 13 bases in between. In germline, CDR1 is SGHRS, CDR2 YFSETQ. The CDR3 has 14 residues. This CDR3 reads CASSPGSPGNTIYF. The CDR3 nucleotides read TGCGCCAGCTCCCCAGGGTCCCCTGGAAACACCATATATTTT. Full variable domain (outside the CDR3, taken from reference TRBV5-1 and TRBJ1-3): KAGVTQTPRYLIKTRGQQVTLSCSPISGHRSVSWYQQTPGQGLQFLFEYFSETQRNKGNFPGRFSGRQFSNSRSEMNVSTLELGDSALYLCASSPGSPGNTIYFGEGSWLTVV.

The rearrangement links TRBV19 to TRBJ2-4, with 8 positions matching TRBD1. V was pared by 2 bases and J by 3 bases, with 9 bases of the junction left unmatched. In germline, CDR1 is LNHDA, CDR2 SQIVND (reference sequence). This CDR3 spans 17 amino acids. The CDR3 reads CASSILTQGAGKNIQYF. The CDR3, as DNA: TGTGCCAGTAGTATATTAACCCAGGGGGCAGGCAAAAACATTCAGTACTTC.

The CDR3 DNA follows: TGCGCCAGCAGCCCAGGACAGGTGTGGGAGACCCAGTACTTC. This gives the protein CASSPGQVWETQYF. V gene TRBV5-1 combines with J gene TRBJ2-5; the match to TRBD1 covers 7 bases. Germline CDR1 is SGHRS and CDR2 is YFSETQ. CDR3 size: 14 residues. V lost 4 bases and J lost 5; bases outside the gene matches: 8.

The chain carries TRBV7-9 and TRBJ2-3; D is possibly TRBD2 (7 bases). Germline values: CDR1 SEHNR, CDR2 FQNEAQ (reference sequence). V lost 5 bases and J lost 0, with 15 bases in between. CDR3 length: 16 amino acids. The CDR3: CASSAEGGVSTDTQYF. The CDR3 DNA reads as TGTGCCAGCAGCGCGGAGGGGGGGGTAAGCACAGATACGCAGTATTTT.

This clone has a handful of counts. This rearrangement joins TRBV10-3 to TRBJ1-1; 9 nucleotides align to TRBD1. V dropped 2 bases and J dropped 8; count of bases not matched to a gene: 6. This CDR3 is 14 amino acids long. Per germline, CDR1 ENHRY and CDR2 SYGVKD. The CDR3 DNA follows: TGTGCCATCAGTGAGACGGGACAGGGACGGGAAGCTTTCTTT. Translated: CAISETGQGREAFF.